Presented here are 18 T cell receptor beta chains from one specimen sequenced in a study of beta chain features in type 1 diabetes. Study-wide results and limits: Moderately but significantly shorter TCRB CDR3s were found in Type 1 diabetes patients in all four CD4+ subsets.

Their antigen targets remain unknown. The isolated RNA, all of it, was reverse transcribed, so expressed TCRB transcripts were what got sequenced. Assay used: immunoSEQ multiplex PCR; TCRdb lists only in-frame clones, some missing. In the table there are approximately 270,000 clones, roughly an eighth of which are singletons. Sequences were obtained from naive CD4+ T cells from blood. The source is a man aged 25 to 40 with type 1 diabetes.

This clone was seen only a few times. V gene TRBV9 combines with J gene TRBJ2-6; TRBD2 is a possible D gene (6 bases). V lost 3 bases and J lost 1, with 17 bases in between. This CDR3 region has 18 residues. Per the germline V gene, CDR1 is SGDLS and CDR2 is YYNGEE. The CDR3 loop reads CASSAEGRGTSGANVLTF. CDR3 coding DNA: TGTGCCAGCAGCGCTGAGGGGCGGGGAACATCTGGGGCCAACGTCCTGACTTTC.

This clone was seen only a few times. This chain links TRBV7-9 with TRBJ2-1; 7 nucleotides align to TRBD1. The length of the CDR3 is 14 residues. V was pared by 5 bases and J by 2 bases, with 3 bases of the junction left unmatched. The germline V gene encodes CDR1 SEHNR and CDR2 FQNEAQ (reference sequence). The CDR3 DNA follows: TGTGCCAGCAGCCAGGGGACAGCCTACAATGAGCAGTTCTTC. Amino acids: CASSQGTAYNEQFF.

The chain uses TRBV18 and TRBJ2-5, with a tentative D call TRBD2 (6 bases). Germline V gene lookup returns CDR1 KGHSH and CDR2 LQKENI. There are 12 residues in the CDR3. Between the trimmed V and J ends, which lost 3 bases and 5 bases, there was a span of 7 bases. The CDR3 DNA follows: TGTGCCAGCTCACCTGGAGGGGAGACCCAGTACTTC. This encodes CASSPGGETQYF.

This sequence joins TRBV6-5 and TRBJ2-7; 8 positions match TRBD1. The V segment lost 3 bases and the J segment 5 bases; nucleotides outside the gene matches: 9. The CDR3 is made up of 15 amino acids. Germline V gene data show CDR1 as MNHEY and CDR2 as SVGAGI. The CDR3 DNA reads as TGTGCCAGCAGTTATATCAGGACAGGGACCCACGAGCAGTACTTC. This codes for CASSYIRTGTHEQYF.

This clone appeared a few times. This chain joins TRBV6-6 and TRBJ2-1; D uncertain. Between the trimmed V and J ends, which lost 0 bases and 4 bases, there was a span of 4 bases. Germline V gene sequence: CDR1 MNHNY, CDR2 SVGAGI (reference sequence). The CDR3 has 13 residues. CDR3 in DNA: TGTGCCAGCAGTTACTCGCGGTACAATGAGCAGTTCTTC. Protein product: CASSYSRYNEQFF.

This clone showed up just once. V and J are TRBV28 and TRBJ2-7; weak D call: TRBD2 (6 bases). Trimming removed 5 bases from V and 2 bases from J, with 16 bases in between. The CDR3 extends over 15 amino acids. The germline gives CDR1 MDHEN, CDR2 SYDVKM. CDR3 loop: CASSDRDLQTYEQYF. The CDR3 DNA sequence: TGTGCCAGCAGTGACCGGGACTTACAAACCTACGAGCAGTACTTC.

There are a few counts of this clone. V gene TRBV6-7 combines with J gene TRBJ1-4; 9 bases map to TRBD1. TRBV6-7 is sorted into the ORF group, with uncertain function. Trimming took 2 bases from V and 7 from J; bases not matched to a gene: 5. The CDR3 sequence is 15 residues long. The CDR3 bases are TGTGCCAGCAGTTACGAAGACAGGGGGAGTGAAAAACTGTTTTTT. Its translation: CASSYEDRGSEKLFF.

This sequence joins TRBV5-1 and TRBJ1-4, with 10 bases identical to TRBD1. CDR1 SGHRS and CDR2 YFSETQ come from the germline V gene. The CDR3 is 14 amino acids. The V gene end was trimmed by 4 bases and the J gene end by 8 bases; junction bases not matched to a gene: 5. CDR3 loop: CASSVGQGDEKLFF. The CDR3, as DNA: TGCGCCAGCAGCGTTGGACAGGGGGACGAAAAACTGTTTTTT.

The sample holds a few counts of this clone. The V call is TRBV28, the J call TRBJ1-2; 9 bases match TRBD1. V lost 10 bases and J lost 8; bases outside the gene matches: 14. The CDR3 consists of 14 residues. Germline V gene lookup returns CDR1 MDHEN and CDR2 SYDVKM. CDR3 region: CATDPGQGGWGYTF. CDR3 bases: TGTGCCACTGACCCGGGACAGGGAGGTTGGGGCTACACCTTC.

The V gene is TRBV28, the J gene TRBJ1-2; 10 nucleotides agree with TRBD1. This CDR3 contains 14 residues. The V gene's germline CDR1 is MDHEN and CDR2 SYDVKM. The V and J ends lost 5 bases and 12 bases, in that order; junction bases with no gene match: 12. The CDR3 bases are TGTGCCAGCAGTCCAGGGACAGGGGCGTTTTCTCACACCTTC. This encodes CASSPGTGAFSHTF.

The sample holds a few counts of this clone. This chain links TRBV5-6 with TRBJ2-3; D is unclear. Germline CDR1 is SGHDT and CDR2 is YYEEEE. The CDR3 totals 13 residues. V shed 1 base and J shed 5 bases, with 8 bases lying between them. The CDR3 DNA reads TGTGCCAGCAGCTTGAGGAGAAGAGATACGCAGTATTTT. The encoded protein is CASSLRRRDTQYF. The full variable domain, completed using reference TRBV5-6 and TRBJ2-3, is DAGVTQSPTHLIKTRGQQVTLRCSPKSGHDTVSWYQQALGQGPQFIFQYYEEEERQRGNFPDRFSGHQFPNYSSELNVNALLLGDSALYLCASSLRRRDTQYFGPGTRLTVL.

The J gene is TRBJ2-6, the V gene TRBV6-5; no reliable D call. Per the germline V gene, CDR1 is MNHEY and CDR2 is SVGAGI. V lost 9 bases, J lost 1 base, and 4 bases lay in between. This CDR3 spans 12 amino acids. The CDR3: CASTSGANVLTF. The CDR3 DNA follows: TGTGCCAGTACTTCTGGGGCCAACGTCCTGACTTTC.

The gene calls are TRBV6-5 and TRBJ2-5; D gene unclear. There are 11 residues in the CDR3. Trimming shortened V by 5 bases and J by 7 bases, and 8 bases separated the two germline ends. Germline CDR1 reads MNHEY; CDR2 reads SVGAGI. CDR3 DNA: TGTGCCAGCAGTGCGCCGGGGACCCAGTACTTC. Its translation is CASSAPGTQYF.

This chain uses TRBV25-1 with TRBJ2-7, with D uncertain. V was clipped by 3 bases and J by 7 bases, with 10 bases between them. CDR1 is MGHDK and CDR2 is SYGVNS in the germline V gene. The length of the CDR3 is 12 residues. CDR3 amino acids: CASSDQLREQYF. The CDR3 coding sequence is TGTGCCAGCAGTGATCAACTGAGGGAGCAGTACTTC.

This clone showed up just a few times. This chain links TRBV28 with TRBJ1-1; TRBD1 agrees at 11 bases. The CDR3 runs to 12 residues. V shed 7 bases, J shed 8 bases, and the junction held 3 bases outside the gene matches. CDR1 and CDR2 from the germline V gene are MDHEN and SYDVKM. The CDR3, as DNA: TGTGCCAGCACCTGGACAGGGGGCGAAGCTTTCTTT. Translating it yields CASTWTGGEAFF.

In nucleotides, the CDR3 is TGTGCCAGCAGCCAAGCCGCCGACATCAAGAGAACCCAGTACTTC. Translated: CASSQAADIKRTQYF. The rearrangement links TRBV4-2 to TRBJ2-5; D call uncertain. Trimming removed 1 base from V and 8 bases from J, with 17 bases in between. In germline, CDR1 is LGHNA, CDR2 YNFKEQ. This CDR3 has 15 amino acids.

This clone was seen a handful of times. The chain combines TRBV2 with TRBJ2-7, with D tentatively TRBD2 (5 bases). This CDR3 is 14 amino acids long. Germline assignment: CDR1 SNHLY and CDR2 FYNNEI. V was clipped by 3 bases and J by 3 bases, with 12 bases between them. The chain's CDR3 is CASSDPGMVYEQYF. The CDR3 DNA follows: TGTGCCAGCAGTGACCCGGGGATGGTCTACGAGCAGTACTTC.

There are a few counts of this clone. This chain uses TRBV5-4 with TRBJ2-1; 8 nucleotides align to TRBD2. V dropped 2 bases and J dropped 1; count of bases not matched to a gene: 8. The CDR3 sequence is 17 residues long. Looked up from germline, CDR1 is SGHNT and CDR2 is YYREEE (reference sequence). The CDR3 loop is CASSFKTGGPSYNEQFF. CDR3 nucleotide sequence: TGTGCCAGCAGCTTTAAAACGGGAGGGCCGTCCTACAATGAGCAGTTCTTC.